The next 16 T cell receptor beta chains were all read from a single sample in a study of beta chain features in type 1 diabetes. Regarding the study as a whole: Across all four CD4+ subsets, people with type 1 diabetes showed modestly shorter TCRB CDR3s.

Isolated RNA was reverse transcribed in full, so expressed TCRB transcripts were sequenced. Only in-frame clones appear in the TCRdb table, and some are missing; sequencing was by immunoSEQ multiplex PCR. The table includes hundreds of thousands of clones, around 15% detected once. Antigens of these TCRs are unknown. Sequencing was carried out using naive CD4+ T cells from blood. The receptors come from a man aged 18 to 29 with type 1 diabetes.

This clone occurred a few times. The rearrangement links TRBV5-1 to TRBJ2-3, with TRBD1 matching over 7 bases. The CDR3 covers 13 residues. Unmatched junction bases numbered 1, after V lost 0 bases and J lost 6 bases. CDR1 is SGHRS and CDR2 is YFSETQ in the germline V gene. For the CDR3, the DNA is TGCGCCAGCAGCTTGGGGACAGGTGATACGCAGTATTTT. Translation gives CASSLGTGDTQYF.

The J gene is TRBJ2-7, the V gene TRBV14, with TRBD2 as a possible D gene (6 bases). Trimming removed 1 base from V and 7 bases from J, with 11 bases in between. Germline V gives CDR1 SGHDN, CDR2 FVKESK. The CDR3 runs 13 residues. The CDR3 DNA reads as TGTGCCAGCAGCCAAGTTCTGGGGAGGGAGCAGTACTTC. Translating it yields CASSQVLGREQYF.

This chain links TRBV30 with TRBJ2-5; D possibly corresponds to TRBD2 (6 bases). CDR1 is GTSNPN, CDR2 SVGIG, per germline (reference sequence). CDR3 length: 12 amino acids. V was clipped by 8 bases and J by 4 bases, with 14 bases between them. CDR3 sequence: CARTEGGETQYF. The CDR3 coding sequence is TGTGCCCGGACGGAGGGTGGAGAGACCCAGTACTTC.

This clone has more than one count but fewer than ten. The J gene is TRBJ2-1, the V gene TRBV7-2; D remains unclear. CDR1 and CDR2 from the germline V gene are SGHTA and FQGNSA. The CDR3 spans 13 residues. V was trimmed by 5 bases and J by 5 bases, leaving 10 bases between them. In DNA, the CDR3 is TGTGCCAGCAGCCTCGACCCGAACAATGAGCAGTTCTTC. Protein: CASSLDPNNEQFF.

This chain connects TRBV19 to TRBJ2-2; D possibly corresponds to TRBD1 (5 bases). V lost 6 bases, J lost 4 bases, and 15 bases lay in between. The CDR3 covers 15 residues. In germline, CDR1 is LNHDA, CDR2 SQIVND (reference sequence). The CDR3 loop is CASSGFTGSTGELFF. The CDR3 nucleotides are TGTGCCAGTAGCGGCTTCACAGGATCCACCGGGGAGCTGTTTTTT.

This clone was counted only a few times. The chain recombines TRBV28 with TRBJ2-3; 7 positions agree with TRBD1. The CDR3 contains 15 residues. Germline V gene data show CDR1 as MDHEN and CDR2 as SYDVKM. Trimming took 7 bases from V and 1 from J; bases not matched to a gene: 8. The CDR3 region has the DNA TGTGCCAGCACCCCCGGGGACAGCCGCACAGATACGCAGTATTTT. Amino acids: CASTPGDSRTDTQYF.

In its sample, this clone was seen a few times. Here the CDR3 DNA reads TGTGCCAGCAGTTTCGGGGGGCAGGTCTACGAGCAGTACTTC. Translation: CASSFGGQVYEQYF. J is TRBJ2-7 and V is TRBV28; D might be TRBD2 (7 bases). V shed 3 bases and J shed 3 bases, with 12 bases lying between them. This CDR3 has 14 amino acids. CDR1 and CDR2 (germline): MDHEN, SYDVKM.

This sequence joins TRBV7-9 and TRBJ2-3; D uncertain. Per germline, CDR1 SEHNR and CDR2 FQNEAQ (reference sequence). The ends were cut back, 5 bases at V and 1 base at J, with 7 bases in the middle. CDR3 length: 13 residues. CDR3 protein: CASSGSGTDTQYF. In nucleotides, the CDR3 is TGTGCCAGCAGCGGGTCGGGCACAGATACGCAGTATTTT.

This clone was recorded a few times. Different DNA sequences within this sample yield the same CDR3. This chain connects TRBV30 to TRBJ1-5; D not certain. V was clipped by 0 bases and J by 2 bases, with 8 bases between them. From germline, CDR1 is GTSNPN and CDR2 SVGIG (reference sequence). This CDR3 region has 14 residues. The CDR3 DNA sequence: TGTGCCTGGAGTGTCGGCGGGGGCAATCAGCCCCAGCATTTT. Translation: CAWSVGGGNQPQHF.

This clone came up a few times. The V call is TRBV6-1, the J call TRBJ1-2, with 7 bases that match TRBD1. CDR1 and CDR2 (germline): MNHNS, SASEGT. The junction had 9 bases not matched to a gene; V was cut back by 4 bases and J by 4 bases. This CDR3 has 15 amino acids. CDR3 protein: CASSGGTVLPYGYTF. CDR3 nucleotides: TGTGCCAGCAGTGGGGGGACAGTCCTCCCCTATGGCTACACCTTC.

The table lists this clone with a few counts. The chain employs TRBV30 and TRBJ1-1; 9 bases are shared with TRBD1. The CDR3 extends over 13 amino acids. J was trimmed by 5 bases and V by 4 bases; bases with no gene match: 5. Germline CDR1 GTSNPN, CDR2 SVGIG (reference sequence). The CDR3 loop reads CAWNGQGQTEAFF. Here the CDR3 DNA reads TGTGCCTGGAACGGACAGGGGCAGACTGAAGCTTTCTTT.

This clone was detected a few times. The chain employs TRBV19 and TRBJ1-5, with a possible D match to TRBD1 (5 bases). The CDR3 sequence is 15 residues long. Trimming removed 3 bases at V and 2 bases at J, with 11 bases between. The germline gives CDR1 LNHDA, CDR2 SQIVND (reference sequence). CDR3 region: CASSIWQGRNQPQHF. The CDR3 coding sequence is TGTGCCAGTAGTATTTGGCAGGGTCGCAATCAGCCCCAGCATTTT.

This clone turned up a few times. The CDR3 DNA is TGTGCCAGCAGCCGTGGCAATTCACCCCTCCACTTT. Encoded protein: CASSRGNSPLHF. The V call is TRBV5-4, the J call TRBJ1-6; D remains unclear. CDR1 is SGHNT and CDR2 is YYREEE in the germline V gene (reference sequence). This CDR3 is 12 amino acids long. V shed 4 bases and J shed 7 bases, with 6 bases lying between them.

The gene calls are TRBV27 and TRBJ1-6, with TRBD1 as a possible D gene (5 bases). This CDR3 has 14 amino acids. Germline assignment: CDR1 MNHEY and CDR2 SMNVEV (reference sequence). V was pared by 6 bases and J by 6 bases, with 12 bases between. This chain's CDR3 is CASSFGHPNSPLHF. Here the CDR3 DNA reads TGTGCCAGCAGCTTTGGACACCCTAATTCACCCCTCCACTTT.

On this clone itself: At one of its ends the junction is not consistent with the germline gene, which may arise from a read error. The V and J genes are TRBV7-2 and TRBJ2-3; perhaps TRBD2 as D (7 bases). Per the germline V gene, CDR1 is SGHTA and CDR2 is FQGNSA. This CDR3 contains 13 residues. The CDR3 DNA sequence: TGTGCCAGCAGCTTAATCGAAGGGGGGGGCCGGGATTTT. It codes for CASSLIEGGGRDF.

This sequence joins TRBV13 and TRBJ2-2; perhaps TRBD1 as D (5 bases). The V gene's germline CDR1 is PRHDT and CDR2 FYEKMQ (reference sequence). Trimming pared 5 bases from V and 6 bases from J, leaving 13 bases between. This CDR3 has 14 residues. CDR3 loop: CASSLRVGAGELFF. DNA of the CDR3: TGTGCCAGCAGCCTCAGAGTAGGGGCCGGGGAGCTGTTTTTT.